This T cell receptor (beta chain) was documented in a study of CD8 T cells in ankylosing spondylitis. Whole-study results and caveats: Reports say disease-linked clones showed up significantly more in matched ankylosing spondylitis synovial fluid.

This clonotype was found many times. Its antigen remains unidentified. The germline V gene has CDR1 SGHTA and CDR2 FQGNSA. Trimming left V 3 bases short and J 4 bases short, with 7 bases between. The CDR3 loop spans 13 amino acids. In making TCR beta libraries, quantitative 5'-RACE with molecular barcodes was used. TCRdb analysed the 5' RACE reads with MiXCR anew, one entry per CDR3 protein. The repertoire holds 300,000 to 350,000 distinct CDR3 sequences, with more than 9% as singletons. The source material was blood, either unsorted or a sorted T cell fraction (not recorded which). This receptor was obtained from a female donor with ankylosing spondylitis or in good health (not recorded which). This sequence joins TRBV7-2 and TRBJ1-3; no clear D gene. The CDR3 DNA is TGTGCCAGCAGCTTTGAGAGGGGAAACACCATATATTTT. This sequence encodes CASSFERGNTIYF.